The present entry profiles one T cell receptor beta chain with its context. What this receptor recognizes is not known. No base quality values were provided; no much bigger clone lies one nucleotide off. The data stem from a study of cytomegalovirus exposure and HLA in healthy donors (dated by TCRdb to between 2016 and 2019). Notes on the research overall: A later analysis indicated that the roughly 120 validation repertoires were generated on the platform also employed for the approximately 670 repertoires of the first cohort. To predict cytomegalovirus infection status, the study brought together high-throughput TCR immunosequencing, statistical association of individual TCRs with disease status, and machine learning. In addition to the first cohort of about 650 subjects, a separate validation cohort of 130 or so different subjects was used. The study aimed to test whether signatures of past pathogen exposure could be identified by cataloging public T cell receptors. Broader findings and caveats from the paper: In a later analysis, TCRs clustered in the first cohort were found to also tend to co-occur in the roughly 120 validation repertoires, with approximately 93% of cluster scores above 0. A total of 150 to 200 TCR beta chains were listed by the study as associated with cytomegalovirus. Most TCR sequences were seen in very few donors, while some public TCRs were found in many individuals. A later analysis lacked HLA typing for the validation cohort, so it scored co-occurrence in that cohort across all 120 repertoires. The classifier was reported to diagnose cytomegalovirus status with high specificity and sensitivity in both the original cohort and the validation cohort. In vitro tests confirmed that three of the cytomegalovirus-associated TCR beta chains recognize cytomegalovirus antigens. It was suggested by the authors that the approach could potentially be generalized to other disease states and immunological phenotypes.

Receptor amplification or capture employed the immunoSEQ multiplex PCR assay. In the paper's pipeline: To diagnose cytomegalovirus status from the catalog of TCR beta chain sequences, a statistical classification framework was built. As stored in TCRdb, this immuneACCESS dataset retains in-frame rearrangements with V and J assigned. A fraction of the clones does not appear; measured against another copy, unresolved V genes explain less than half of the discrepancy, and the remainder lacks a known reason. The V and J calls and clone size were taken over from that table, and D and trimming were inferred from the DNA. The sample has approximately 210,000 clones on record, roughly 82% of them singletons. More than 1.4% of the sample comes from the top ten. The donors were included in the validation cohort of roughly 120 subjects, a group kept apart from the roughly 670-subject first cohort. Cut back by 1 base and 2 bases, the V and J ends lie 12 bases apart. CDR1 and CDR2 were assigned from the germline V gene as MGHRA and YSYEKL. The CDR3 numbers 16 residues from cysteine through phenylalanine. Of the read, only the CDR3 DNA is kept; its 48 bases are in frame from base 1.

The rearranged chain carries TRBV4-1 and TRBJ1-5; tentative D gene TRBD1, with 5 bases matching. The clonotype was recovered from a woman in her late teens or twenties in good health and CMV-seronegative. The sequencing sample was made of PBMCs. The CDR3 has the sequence CASSQVAGARNQPQHF. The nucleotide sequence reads TGCGCCAGCAGCCAAGTCGCTGGGGCCCGCAATCAGCCCCAGCATTTT.